One and the same sample provided the 6 T cell receptor beta chains below, sequenced in a study of molecular identifiers for immune sequencing clone quantification. TCRdb independently ran MiXCR on the PCR reads; one entry per CDR3 protein. The data hold just under 65,000 distinct CDR3 sequences, with 15% to 20% observed a single time. The sequenced sample was naive CD8+ T cells from blood, with Jurkat cell RNA spiked in. Subset here: FACS-sorted CD8+CD4-CCR7+CD45RA+ naive T cells. The receptor set was obtained from a human donor in good health. Some libraries in this study had Jurkat cell RNA spiked in.

The table lists this clonotype with a few counts. The CDR3 loop is CASDTGFGNQPQHF. DNA for the CDR3: TGTGCCAGCGACACAGGGTTCGGCAATCAGCCCCAGCATTTT. The rearrangement joins TRBV12-3 or TRBV12-4 to TRBJ1-5, with a weak D call TRBD1 (6 bases). V lost 8 bases and J lost 2, with 13 bases in between. This CDR3 contains 14 residues.

A word on this clonotype: No DNA is shown, since the ends of the CDR3 on it are uncertain; the CDR3 is the one TCRdb lists. The chain couples TRBV21-1 to TRBJ2-7; TRBD2 is the table's D call, not checked against the DNA. TRBV21-1 represents a pseudogene. Ends included, the CDR3 has 15 residues. CDR3 residues: CASSEVGSGNYEQHF.

V usage is TRBV12-3 or TRBV12-4 and J usage is TRBJ2-7; 7 positions match TRBD1. Trimming at V came to 5 bases and at J to 2 bases, leaving 6 bases not matched to a gene. The CDR3 has 14 amino acids. The CDR3 nucleotides read TGTGCCAGCAGTAAACTCGGGACAGCCTACGAGCAGTACTTC. Amino acid sequence: CASSKLGTAYEQYF.

This clonotype was seen a few times. The chain joins TRBV5-1 to TRBJ2-1, with D perhaps TRBD2 (5 bases). Trimming pared 0 bases from V and 1 base from J, leaving 8 bases between. The CDR3 is made up of 15 amino acids. Germline V gene lookup returns CDR1 SGHRS and CDR2 YFSETQ. CDR3 coding DNA: TGCGCCAGCAGCTTGGATTGGACTTCCTACAATGAGCAGTTCTTC. Its protein is CASSLDWTSYNEQFF.

This clonotype occurred many times. V gene TRBV3-1 combines with J gene TRBJ1-1, with D possibly TRBD1 on 6 matching bases. V gave up 0 bases and J gave up 4 bases, with 15 bases separating them. The CDR3 spans 16 residues. Germline CDR1 LGHDT, CDR2 YNNKEL (reference sequence). CDR3 sequence (DNA): TGTGCCAGCAGCCAAGAAAGGGCAGGGGCGGGCACTGAAGCTTTCTTT. The encoded protein is CASSQERAGAGTEAFF.

This clonotype was recorded many times. The J gene is TRBJ2-7, the V gene TRBV29-1; 7 bases map to TRBD1. Per germline, CDR1 SQVTM and CDR2 ANQGSEA. V trimming: 3 bases; J trimming: 4 bases; junction bases outside the gene matches: 12. The CDR3 has 15 amino acids. CDR3: CSVELSGQRMYEQYF. The CDR3 region has the DNA TGCAGCGTTGAGCTCTCGGGACAGAGGATGTACGAGCAGTACTTC.